This T cell receptor beta chain is drawn from a study of OX40 agonist ivuxolimab in advanced cancers. As for this clone: Its antigen is unidentified.

Trimming removed 0 bases from V and 6 bases from J, with 15 bases in between. The CDR3 loop spans 15 amino acids. Germline V gene lookup returns CDR1 SGHRS and CDR2 YFSETQ. Study-wide points: Clonal expansion by week 6 occurred in CD4+ and CD8+ blood T cells (at 0.1 to 3.0 mg/kg). Low normalized T-cell clonal expansion was additionally recorded for some nonresponders.

Profiled with immunoSEQ multiplex PCR; TCRdb holds only in-frame clones, not every one. The sample yields approximately 58,000 clones, about 85% seen once. This chain connects TRBV5-1 to TRBJ1-2; the D is unclear. This material consisted of CD4+ or CD8+ T cells sorted from blood, taken in a trial of the OX40 agonist ivuxolimab. This TCR was sampled from an adult with an advanced solid tumor such as melanoma, head and neck, liver or kidney cancer. CDR3 DNA: TGCGCCAGCAGCTTGGAATACCCGGGCCGAGATGGCTACACCTTC. Its translation is CASSLEYPGRDGYTF. The full variable domain, its missing parts supplied by reference TRBV5-1 and TRBJ1-2, is KAGVTQTPRYLIKTRGQQVTLSCSPISGHRSVSWYQQTPGQGLQFLFEYFSETQRNKGNFPGRFSGRQFSNSRSEMNVSTLELGDSALYLCASSLEYPGRDGYTFGSGTRLTVV.